Listed below are T cell receptor beta chains from one sample, sequenced in a study of cytomegalovirus exposure and HLA in healthy donors. The method was immunoSEQ multiplex PCR; TCRdb's version includes in-frame clones alone and lacks a portion of them. In the table there are 70,000 to 90,000 clones, over 60% of which are singletons. The sequenced sample consisted of PBMCs. The source is a male donor in good health and CMV-seropositive. Both conserved end residues are part of each CDR3. The D gene is left open where the match is weak. Some rows mark clone size as missing; the rest say once, few, many or name a class of expanded clone.

>.|TRBJ1-2|12|TRBV19|TRBD1
CASSPTGRGYTF
TGTGCCAGTAGCCCGACAGGGCGCGGCTACACCTTC
>.|TRBJ2-1|12|TRBV7-3|.
CASSLGGGEQFF
TGTGCCAGCAGCTTAGGGGGCGGTGAGCAGTTCTTC
>.|TRBJ2-6|16|TRBV4-1|.
CASSQEGHSGANVLTF
TGCGCCAGCAGCCAAGAGGGACACTCTGGGGCCAACGTCCTGACTTTC
>.|TRBJ2-2|15|TRBV29-1|TRBD2
CSARAGGTNTGELFF
TGCAGCGCTAGAGCGGGGGGGACGAACACCGGGGAGCTGTTTTTT
>.|TRBJ1-5|14|TRBV2|.
CASRGRTSNQPQHF
TGTGCCAGCAGGGGCCGGACATCGAATCAGCCCCAGCATTTT
>few|TRBJ2-3|19|TRBV5-4|.
CASSSPGVNRKTSTDTQYF
TGTGCCAGCAGCTCTCCGGGAGTTAATAGAAAAACAAGCACAGATACGCAGTATTTT
>.|TRBJ2-7|13|TRBV11-2|.
CASSPLASHEQYF
TGTGCCAGCAGCCCACTAGCTTCACACGAGCAGTACTTC
>.|TRBJ1-1|14|TRBV7-3|TRBD1
CASSLKRQGTEAFF
TGTGCCAGCAGCCTAAAGAGACAGGGGACTGAAGCTTTCTTT
>.|TRBJ2-7|13|TRBV18|.
CASSPMEGHEQYF
TGTGCCAGCTCACCAATGGAGGGACACGAGCAGTACTTC
>.|TRBJ2-5|14|TRBV10-1|TRBD1
CASSGPTGAGEQYF
TGCGCCAGCAGCGGTCCGACAGGGGCTGGGGAGCAGTACTTC
>.|TRBJ2-2|16|TRBV14|.
CASSVSYREGAGELFF
TGTGCCAGCAGCGTATCCTACAGGGAGGGGGCCGGGGAGCTGTTTTTT
>.|TRBJ2-2|14|TRBV18|.
CASSRDGYTGELFF
TGTGCCAGCTCACGCGACGGGTACACCGGGGAGCTGTTTTTT
>.|TRBJ2-3|15|TRBV27|TRBD1
CASRDRGLSTDTQYF
TGTGCCAGCCGGGACAGGGGGCTAAGCACAGATACGCAGTATTTT
>.|TRBJ1-4|12|TRBV28|TRBD1
CAGQGLGEKLFF
TGTGCCGGACAGGGGTTAGGGGAAAAACTGTTTTTT
>once|TRBJ2-4|12|TRBV9|TRBD2
CASSGGGNIQYF
TGTGCCAGCAGCGGGGGAGGGAACATTCAGTACTTC
>.|TRBJ2-7|14|TRBV19|.
CASSISFTDYEQYF
TGTGCCAGTAGTATTAGTTTTACCGACTACGAGCAGTACTTC
>few|TRBJ2-2|15|TRBV11-2|.
CASSLGLEQDPHQFF
TGTGCCAGCAGCTTAGGTCTCGAACAGGACCCGCACCAGTTTTTT
>few|TRBJ2-1|15|TRBV4-3|.
CASSLITAEYNEQFF
TGCGCCAGCAGCCTTATTACTGCGGAGTACAATGAGCAGTTCTTC
>few|TRBJ2-7|13|TRBV18|.
CASSPQNSYEQYF
TGTGCCAGCTCACCTCAAAACTCCTACGAGCAGTACTTC
>.|TRBJ2-1|14|TRBV5-1|TRBD2
CASSLSSGSHEQFF
TGCGCCAGCAGCTTGAGTAGCGGGAGCCATGAGCAGTTCTTC
>.|TRBJ2-2|17|TRBV30|TRBD2
CACTGLAGGPNTGELFF
TGTGCCTGTACGGGACTAGCGGGGGGCCCGAACACCGGGGAGCTGTTTTTT
>.|TRBJ2-5|12|TRBV2|TRBD1
CASSRDSETQYF
TGTGCCAGCAGCCGGGACAGTGAGACCCAGTACTTC
>.|TRBJ1-2|15|TRBV27|.
CASSLYPGGYYGYTF
TGTGCCAGCAGTTTATACCCCGGAGGATACTATGGCTACACCTTC
>.|TRBJ1-2|15|TRBV6-5|.
CASSPSVGVSNGYTF
TGTGCCAGCAGTCCATCCGTAGGAGTGTCTAATGGCTACACCTTC
>.|TRBJ2-2|21|TRBV7-6|TRBD2
CASSLASGGLAGSGGTGELFF
TGTGCCAGCAGCTTAGCGTCTGGGGGATTAGCGGGATCAGGCGGCACCGGGGAGCTGTTTTTT
>few|TRBJ1-6|15|TRBV27|.
CASLLRGNYNSPLHF
TGTGCCAGCCTCTTAAGGGGAAACTATAATTCACCCCTCCACTTT
>.|TRBJ2-3|15|TRBV11-1|TRBD2
CASRASAGGSDTQYF
TGTGCCAGCAGAGCTAGTGCGGGGGGATCAGATACGCAGTATTTT
>.|TRBJ2-1|16|TRBV7-3|.
CASSWQGRSSYNEQFF
TGTGCCAGCAGCTGGCAGGGGAGAAGCTCCTACAATGAGCAGTTCTTC
>.|TRBJ2-7|15|TRBV7-9|TRBD2
CSSTMGLAGAYEQYF
TGTTCCAGCACCATGGGTCTAGCGGGAGCCTACGAGCAGTACTTC
>.|TRBJ2-7|14|TRBV7-9|TRBD1
CASSLVQGAIEQYF
TGTGCCAGCAGCTTAGTACAGGGGGCGATCGAGCAGTACTTC